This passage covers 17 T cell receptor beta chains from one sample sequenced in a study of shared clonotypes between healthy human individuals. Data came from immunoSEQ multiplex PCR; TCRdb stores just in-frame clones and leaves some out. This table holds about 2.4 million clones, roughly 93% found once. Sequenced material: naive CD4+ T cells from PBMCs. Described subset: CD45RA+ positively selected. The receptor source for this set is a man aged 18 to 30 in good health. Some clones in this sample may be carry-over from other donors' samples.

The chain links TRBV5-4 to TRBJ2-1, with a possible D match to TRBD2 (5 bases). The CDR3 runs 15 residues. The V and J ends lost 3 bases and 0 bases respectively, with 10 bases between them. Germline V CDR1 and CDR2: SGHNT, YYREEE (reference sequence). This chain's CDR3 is CASSSRGGSYNEQFF. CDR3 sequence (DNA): TGTGCCAGCAGCTCCAGAGGAGGCTCCTACAATGAGCAGTTCTTC.

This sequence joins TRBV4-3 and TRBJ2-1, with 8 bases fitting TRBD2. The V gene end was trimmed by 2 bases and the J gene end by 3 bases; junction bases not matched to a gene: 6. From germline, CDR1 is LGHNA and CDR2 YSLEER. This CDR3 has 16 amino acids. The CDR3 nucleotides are TGCGCCAGCAGCCAAAGTTTAGCGGGATACTACAATGAGCAGTTCTTC. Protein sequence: CASSQSLAGYYNEQFF.

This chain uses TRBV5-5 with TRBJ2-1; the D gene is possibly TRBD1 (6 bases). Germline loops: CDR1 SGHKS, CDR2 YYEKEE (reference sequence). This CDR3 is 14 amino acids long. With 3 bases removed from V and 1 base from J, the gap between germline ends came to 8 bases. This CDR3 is CASSSTGSYNEQFF. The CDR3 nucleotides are TGTGCCAGCAGCTCGACAGGTTCCTACAATGAGCAGTTCTTC. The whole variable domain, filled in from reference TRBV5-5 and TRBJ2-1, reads DAGVTQSPTHLIKTRGQQVTLRCSPISGHKSVSWYQQVLGQGPQFIFQYYEKEERGRGNFPDRFSARQFPNYSSELNVNALLLGDSALYLCASSSTGSYNEQFFGPGTRLTVL.

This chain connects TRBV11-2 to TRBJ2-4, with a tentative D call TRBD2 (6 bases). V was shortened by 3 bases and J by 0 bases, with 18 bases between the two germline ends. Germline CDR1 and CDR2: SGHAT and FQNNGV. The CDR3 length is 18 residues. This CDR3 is CASSFPNSGGAAKNIQYF. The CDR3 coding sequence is TGTGCCAGCAGCTTCCCCAATTCCGGAGGGGCAGCCAAAAACATTCAGTACTTC.

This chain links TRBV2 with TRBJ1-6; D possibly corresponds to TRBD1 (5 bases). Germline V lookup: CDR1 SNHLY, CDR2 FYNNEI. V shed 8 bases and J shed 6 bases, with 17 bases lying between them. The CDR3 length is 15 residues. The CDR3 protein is CASQRDGEANSPLHF. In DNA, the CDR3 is TGTGCCAGCCAACGGGACGGGGAAGCTAATTCACCCCTCCACTTT.

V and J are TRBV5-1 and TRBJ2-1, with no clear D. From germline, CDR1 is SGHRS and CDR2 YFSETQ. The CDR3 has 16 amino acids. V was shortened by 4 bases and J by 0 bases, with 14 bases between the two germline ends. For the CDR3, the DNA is TGCGCCAGCAGCCCCTCGGGTGTCAGCTCCTACAATGAGCAGTTCTTC. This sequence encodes CASSPSGVSSYNEQFF.

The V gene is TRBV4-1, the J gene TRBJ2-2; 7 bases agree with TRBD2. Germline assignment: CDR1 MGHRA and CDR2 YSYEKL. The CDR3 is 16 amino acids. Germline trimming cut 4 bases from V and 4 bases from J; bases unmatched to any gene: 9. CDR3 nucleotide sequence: TGCGCCAGCAGCCCAAAAGGGCGGGAGAGCACCGGGGAGCTGTTTTTT. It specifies CASSPKGRESTGELFF.

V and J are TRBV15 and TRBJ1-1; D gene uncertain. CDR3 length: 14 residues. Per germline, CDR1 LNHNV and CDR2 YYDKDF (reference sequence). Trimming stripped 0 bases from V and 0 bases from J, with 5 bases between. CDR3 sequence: CATSRDGMNTEAFF. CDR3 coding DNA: TGTGCCACCAGCAGAGATGGCATGAACACTGAAGCTTTCTTT.

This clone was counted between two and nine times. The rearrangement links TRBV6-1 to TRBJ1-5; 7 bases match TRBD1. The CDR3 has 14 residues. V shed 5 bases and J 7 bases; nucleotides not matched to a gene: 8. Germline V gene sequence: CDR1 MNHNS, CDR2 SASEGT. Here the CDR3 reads CASSPTGSGQPQHF. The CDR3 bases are TGTGCCAGCAGTCCGACAGGGTCGGGGCAGCCCCAGCATTTT.

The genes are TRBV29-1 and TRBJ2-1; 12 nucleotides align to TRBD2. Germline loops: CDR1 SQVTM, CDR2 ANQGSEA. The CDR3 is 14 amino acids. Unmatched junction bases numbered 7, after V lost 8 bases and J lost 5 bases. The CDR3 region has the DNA TGCAGCTATCAAGGACTAGCGGGAAACAATGAGCAGTTCTTC. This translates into CSYQGLAGNNEQFF.

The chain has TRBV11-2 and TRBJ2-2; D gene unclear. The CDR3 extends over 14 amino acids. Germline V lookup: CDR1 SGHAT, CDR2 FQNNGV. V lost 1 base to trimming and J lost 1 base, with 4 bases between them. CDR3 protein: CASSLGQNTGELFF. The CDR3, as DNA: TGTGCCAGCAGCTTAGGACAGAACACCGGGGAGCTGTTTTTT.

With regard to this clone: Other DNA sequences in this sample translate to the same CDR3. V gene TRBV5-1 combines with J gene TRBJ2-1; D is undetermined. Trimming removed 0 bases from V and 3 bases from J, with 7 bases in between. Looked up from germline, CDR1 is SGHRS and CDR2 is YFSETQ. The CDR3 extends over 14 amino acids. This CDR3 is CASSLEGNYNEQFF. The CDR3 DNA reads TGCGCCAGCAGCTTGGAGGGCAACTACAATGAGCAGTTCTTC.

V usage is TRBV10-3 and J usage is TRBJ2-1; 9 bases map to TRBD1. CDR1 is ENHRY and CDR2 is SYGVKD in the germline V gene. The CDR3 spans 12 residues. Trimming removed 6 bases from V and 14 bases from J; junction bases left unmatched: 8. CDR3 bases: TGTGCCATCAGCAACCGGGACAGGGAGAAGTTCTTC. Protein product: CAISNRDREKFF.

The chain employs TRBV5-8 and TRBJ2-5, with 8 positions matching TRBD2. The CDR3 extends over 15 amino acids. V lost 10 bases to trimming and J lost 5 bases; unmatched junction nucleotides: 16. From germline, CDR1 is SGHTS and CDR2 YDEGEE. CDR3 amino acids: CAPKPGSGITETQYF. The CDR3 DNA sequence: TGTGCCCCAAAGCCCGGTAGCGGGATTACGGAGACCCAGTACTTC.

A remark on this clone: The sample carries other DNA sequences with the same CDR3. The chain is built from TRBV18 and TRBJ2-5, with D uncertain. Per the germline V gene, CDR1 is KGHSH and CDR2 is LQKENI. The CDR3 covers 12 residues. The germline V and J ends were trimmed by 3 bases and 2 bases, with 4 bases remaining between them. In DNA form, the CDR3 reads TGTGCCAGCTCACCGCGACAAGAGACCCAGTACTTC. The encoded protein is CASSPRQETQYF.

The CDR3 coding sequence is TGTGCCAGCAGCCCCACTAGCGGGAGGAGCGCAGATACGCAGTATTTT. Encoded protein: CASSPTSGRSADTQYF. V is TRBV7-9 and J is TRBJ2-3; 12 bases agree with TRBD2. V lost 5 bases, J lost 4 bases, and 7 bases stayed unmatched. This CDR3 is built from 16 residues. Per germline, CDR1 SEHNR and CDR2 FQNEAQ (reference sequence).

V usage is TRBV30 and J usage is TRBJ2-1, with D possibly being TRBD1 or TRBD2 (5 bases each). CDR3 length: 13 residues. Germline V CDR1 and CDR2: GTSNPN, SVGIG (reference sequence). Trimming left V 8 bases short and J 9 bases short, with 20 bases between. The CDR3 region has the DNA TGTGCCAGTGCCCGGGGTACTGGGGCTGAGCAGTTCTTC. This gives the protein CASARGTGAEQFF.